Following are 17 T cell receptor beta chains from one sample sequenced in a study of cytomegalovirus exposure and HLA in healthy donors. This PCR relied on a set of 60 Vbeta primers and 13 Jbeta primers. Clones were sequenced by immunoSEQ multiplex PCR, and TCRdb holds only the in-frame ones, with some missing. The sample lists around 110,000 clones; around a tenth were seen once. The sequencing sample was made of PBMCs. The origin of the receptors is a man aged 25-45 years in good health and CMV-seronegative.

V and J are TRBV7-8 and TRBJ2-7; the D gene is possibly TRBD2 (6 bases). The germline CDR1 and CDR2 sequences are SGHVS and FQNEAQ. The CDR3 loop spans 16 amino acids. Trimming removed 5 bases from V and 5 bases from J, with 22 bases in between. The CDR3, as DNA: TGTGCCAGCAGCGAGCGTCCGGGACTCTCGTCGCACGAGCAGTACTTC. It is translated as CASSERPGLSSHEQYF.

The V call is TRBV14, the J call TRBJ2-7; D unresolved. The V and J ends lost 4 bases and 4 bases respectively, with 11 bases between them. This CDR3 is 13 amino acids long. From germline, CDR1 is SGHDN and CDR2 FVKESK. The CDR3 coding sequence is TGTGCCAGCAGCCCGGTGAGGTGGTACGAGCAGTACTTC. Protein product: CASSPVRWYEQYF.

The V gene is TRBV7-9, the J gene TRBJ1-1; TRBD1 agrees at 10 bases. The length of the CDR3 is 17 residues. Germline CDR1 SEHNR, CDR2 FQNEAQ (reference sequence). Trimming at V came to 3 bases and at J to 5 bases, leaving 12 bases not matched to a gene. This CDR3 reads CASSFWTGGTEKTEAFF. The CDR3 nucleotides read TGTGCCAGCAGCTTCTGGACAGGGGGAACCGAGAAGACTGAAGCTTTCTTT. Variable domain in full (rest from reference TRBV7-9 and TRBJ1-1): DTGVSQNPRHKITKRGQNVTFRCDPISEHNRLYWYRQTLGQGPEFLTYFQNEAQLEKSRLLSDRFSAERPKGSFSTLEIQRTEQGDSAMYLCASSFWTGGTEKTEAFFGQGTRLTVV.

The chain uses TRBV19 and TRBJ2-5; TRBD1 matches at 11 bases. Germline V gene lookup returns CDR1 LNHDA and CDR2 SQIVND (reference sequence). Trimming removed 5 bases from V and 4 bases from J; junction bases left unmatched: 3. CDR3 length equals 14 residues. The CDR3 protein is CASSLGQGAETQYF. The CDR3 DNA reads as TGTGCCAGTAGTCTTGGACAGGGGGCAGAGACCCAGTACTTC.

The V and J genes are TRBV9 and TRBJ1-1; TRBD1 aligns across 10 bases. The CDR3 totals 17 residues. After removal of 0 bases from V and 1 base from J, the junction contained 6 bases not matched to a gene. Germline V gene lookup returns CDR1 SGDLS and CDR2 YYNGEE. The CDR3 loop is CASSVGGRTGGNTEAFF. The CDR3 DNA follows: TGTGCCAGCAGCGTAGGAGGGCGGACAGGGGGGAACACTGAAGCTTTCTTT.

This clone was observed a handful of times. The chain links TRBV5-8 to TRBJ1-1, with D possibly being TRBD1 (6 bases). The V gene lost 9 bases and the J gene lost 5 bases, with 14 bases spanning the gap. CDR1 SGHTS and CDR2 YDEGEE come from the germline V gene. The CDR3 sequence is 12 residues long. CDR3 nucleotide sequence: TGTGCCACTATAAGGGGGTTAACTGAAGCTTTCTTT. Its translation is CATIRGLTEAFF.

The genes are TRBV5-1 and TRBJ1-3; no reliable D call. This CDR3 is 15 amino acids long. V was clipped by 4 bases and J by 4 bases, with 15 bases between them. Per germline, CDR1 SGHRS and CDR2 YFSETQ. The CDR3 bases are TGCGCCAGCAGCCAAAATGCGAACCCCGGAAACACCATATATTTT. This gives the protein CASSQNANPGNTIYF. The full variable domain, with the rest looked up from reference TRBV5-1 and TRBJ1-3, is KAGVTQTPRYLIKTRGQQVTLSCSPISGHRSVSWYQQTPGQGLQFLFEYFSETQRNKGNFPGRFSGRQFSNSRSEMNVSTLELGDSALYLCASSQNANPGNTIYFGEGSWLTVV.

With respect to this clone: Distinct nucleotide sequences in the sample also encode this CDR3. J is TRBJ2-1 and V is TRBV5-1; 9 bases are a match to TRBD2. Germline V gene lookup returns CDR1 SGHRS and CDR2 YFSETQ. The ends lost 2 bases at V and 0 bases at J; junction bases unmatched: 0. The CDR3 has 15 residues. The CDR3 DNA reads TGCGCCAGCAGCTTTAGCGGGAGCTCCTACAATGAGCAGTTCTTC. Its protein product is CASSFSGSSYNEQFF.

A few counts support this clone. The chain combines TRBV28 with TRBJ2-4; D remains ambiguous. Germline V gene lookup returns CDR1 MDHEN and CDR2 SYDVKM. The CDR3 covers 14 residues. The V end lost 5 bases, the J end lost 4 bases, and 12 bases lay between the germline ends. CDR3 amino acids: CASSPPTQKNIQYF. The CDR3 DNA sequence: TGTGCCAGCAGTCCCCCGACACAGAAAAACATTCAGTACTTC.

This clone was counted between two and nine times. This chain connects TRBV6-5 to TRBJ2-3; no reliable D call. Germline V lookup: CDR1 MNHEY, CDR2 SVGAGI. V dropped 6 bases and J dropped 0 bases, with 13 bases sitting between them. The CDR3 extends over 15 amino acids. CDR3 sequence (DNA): TGTGCCAGCAGACTTCTCTTCCTTAGCACAGATACGCAGTATTTT. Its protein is CASRLLFLSTDTQYF.

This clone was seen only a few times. This chain's CDR3 is CASSPPDRASYEQYF. The CDR3 bases are TGTGCCAGCTCACCACCGGACAGGGCCTCCTACGAGCAGTACTTC. The chain recombines TRBV18 with TRBJ2-7; 8 bases are shared with TRBD1. The ends lost 0 bases at V and 0 bases at J; junction bases unmatched: 1. Germline V gene data show CDR1 as KGHSH and CDR2 as LQKENI. There are 15 residues in the CDR3.

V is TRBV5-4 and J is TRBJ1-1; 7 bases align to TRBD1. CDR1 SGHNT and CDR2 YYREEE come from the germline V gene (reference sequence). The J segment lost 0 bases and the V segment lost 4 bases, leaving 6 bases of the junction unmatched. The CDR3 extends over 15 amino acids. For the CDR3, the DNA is TGTGCCAGCAGCCGTGGACAGGTGATGAACACTGAAGCTTTCTTT. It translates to CASSRGQVMNTEAFF. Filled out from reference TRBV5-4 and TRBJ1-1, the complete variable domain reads ETGVTQSPTHLIKTRGQQVTLRCSSQSGHNTVSWYQQALGQGPQFIFQYYREEENGRGNFPPRFSGLQFPNYSSELNVNALELDDSALYLCASSRGQVMNTEAFFGQGTRLTVV.

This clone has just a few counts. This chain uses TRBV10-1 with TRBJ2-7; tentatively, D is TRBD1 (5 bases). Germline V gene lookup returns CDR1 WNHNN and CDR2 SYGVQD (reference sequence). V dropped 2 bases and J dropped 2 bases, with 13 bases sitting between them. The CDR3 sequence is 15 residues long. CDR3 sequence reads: CASSEDRTGAYEQYF. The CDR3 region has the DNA TGCGCCAGCAGTGAGGATCGAACAGGAGCCTACGAGCAGTACTTC.

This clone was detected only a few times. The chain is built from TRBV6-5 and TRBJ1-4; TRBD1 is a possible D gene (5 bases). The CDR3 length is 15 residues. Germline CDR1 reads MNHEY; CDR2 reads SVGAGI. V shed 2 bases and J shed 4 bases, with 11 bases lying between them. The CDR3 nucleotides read TGTGCCAGCAGTTACGCCGACAGTATTAATGAAAAACTGTTTTTT. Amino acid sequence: CASSYADSINEKLFF.

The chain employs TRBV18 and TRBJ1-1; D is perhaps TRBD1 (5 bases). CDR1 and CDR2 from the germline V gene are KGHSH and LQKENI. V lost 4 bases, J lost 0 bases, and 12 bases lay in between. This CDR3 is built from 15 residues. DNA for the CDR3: TGTGCCAGCTCACTCGGGGGGGGTATGAACACTGAAGCTTTCTTT. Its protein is CASSLGGGMNTEAFF.

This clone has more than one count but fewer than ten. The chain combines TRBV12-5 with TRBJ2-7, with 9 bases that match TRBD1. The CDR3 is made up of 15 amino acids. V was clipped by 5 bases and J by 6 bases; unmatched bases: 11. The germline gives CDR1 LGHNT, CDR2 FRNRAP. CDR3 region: CASGSLGQGRSEQYF. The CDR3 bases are TGTGCTAGTGGTAGCTTGGGACAGGGTAGAAGCGAGCAGTACTTC.

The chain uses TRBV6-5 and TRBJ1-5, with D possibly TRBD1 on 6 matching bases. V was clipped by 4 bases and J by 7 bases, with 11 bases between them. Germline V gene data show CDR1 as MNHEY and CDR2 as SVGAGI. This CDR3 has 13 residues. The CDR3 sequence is CASSSAGVQPQHF. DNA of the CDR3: TGTGCCAGCAGTTCCGCAGGGGTCCAGCCCCAGCATTTT.